These T cell receptor beta chains were read from a single sample in a study of CD8 T cells in Susac syndrome. Using its own MiXCR run on the immunoSEQ multiplex PCR reads, TCRdb lists one record per CDR3 protein. The sample shows about 160,000 distinct CDR3 sequences, roughly 95% of them seen only once. The sequencing sample was made of CD4+ T cells from PBMCs. All receptors derive from a human donor with multiple sclerosis. Each CDR3 is given with its conserved first and last residue. The D gene is left open where the match is weak. Clone size is stated in some rows and not others, as once, few, many or a class when expanded.

abundance	d_gene	v_gene	j_gene	CDR3aa	CDR3nt
.	.	TRBV12-3/TRBV12-4	TRBJ1-2	CASSPDDNYGYTF	TGTGCCAGCAGCCCGGACGACAACTATGGCTACACCTTC
once	.	TRBV29-1	TRBJ2-5	CSVSTPGETQYF	TGCAGCGTTAGTACACCTGGGGAGACCCAGTACTTC
.	.	TRBV20-1	TRBJ2-5	CSAALTGSGTQYF	TGCAGTGCTGCCCTTACGGGTTCCGGGACCCAGTACTTC
.	TRBD2	TRBV20-1	TRBJ2-5	CSATPGLAGAQTQYF	TGCAGTGCTACCCCGGGACTAGCGGGAGCCCAGACCCAGTACTTC
.	.	TRBV20-1	TRBJ1-1	CSAREVLSNTEAFF	TGCAGTGCTAGAGAGGTCCTTTCGAACACTGAAGCTTTCTTT
.	.	TRBV30	TRBJ2-7	CARARGTGSYEQYF	TGTGCCCGAGCGAGAGGGACTGGCTCCTACGAGCAGTACTTC
.	TRBD2	TRBV6-4	TRBJ2-1	CASSALLAGASEQFF	TGTGCCAGCAGTGCATTACTAGCGGGAGCTAGTGAGCAGTTCTTC
.	TRBD1	TRBV30	TRBJ1-2	CAWSAPGQPINYGYTF	TGTGCCTGGAGCGCTCCGGGACAGCCAATTAACTATGGCTACACCTTC
.	TRBD2	TRBV5-1	TRBJ2-7	CASSSLRSGTSSDEQYF	TGCGCCAGCAGCTCGTTACGCTCCGGGACTAGCAGCGACGAGCAGTACTTC
.	.	TRBV6-5	TRBJ1-1	CASNPPGVGSGGAFF	TGTGCCAGCAACCCCCCGGGGGTGGGATCCGGAGGAGCTTTCTTT
.	TRBD1	TRBV30	TRBJ1-3	CAWSQGAGGNTIYF	TGTGCCTGGAGTCAGGGGGCCGGAGGAAACACCATATATTTT
.	TRBD1	TRBV20-1	TRBJ1-1	CSARSGTGYDITEAFF	TGCAGTGCTAGATCAGGGACAGGGTACGATATCACTGAAGCTTTCTTT
.	TRBD1	TRBV19	TRBJ1-2	CASSILPGQGSNGYTF	TGTGCCAGTAGTATTCTACCGGGACAGGGGTCAAATGGCTACACCTTC
few	.	TRBV28	TRBJ2-2	CASIKNTGELFF	TGTGCCAGCATTAAGAACACCGGGGAGCTGTTTTTT
.	TRBD1	TRBV7-2	TRBJ1-2	CASSPGGQGDYQGYTF	TGTGCCAGCAGCCCAGGGGGCCAGGGGGATTACCAGGGCTACACCTTC
.	TRBD2	TRBV27	TRBJ2-3	CASSPISGRVRDTQYF	TGTGCCAGCAGTCCGATTAGCGGGAGGGTACGAGATACGCAGTATTTT
.	.	TRBV6-5	TRBJ2-5	CASSYSNLREAQETQYF	TGTGCCAGCAGTTACTCGAATTTAAGGGAAGCCCAAGAGACCCAGTACTTC
.	TRBD2	TRBV7-6	TRBJ2-1	CASRPLAGVYNEQFF	TGTGCCAGCCGTCCTCTAGCGGGCGTGTACAATGAGCAGTTCTTC
.	.	TRBV27	TRBJ1-2	CASSRNGQGRYGYTF	TGTGCCAGCAGCCGAAACGGCCAGGGCCGCTATGGCTACACCTTC
.	.	TRBV12-3/TRBV12-4	TRBJ2-5	CASSSQGFGETQYF	TGTGCCAGCAGTTCACAGGGTTTCGGAGAGACCCAGTACTTC
.	TRBD1	TRBV20-1	TRBJ1-2	CSALPTTTGGSGYTF	TGCAGTGCTCTTCCGACGACGACAGGGGGCTCTGGCTACACCTTC
.	.	TRBV5-4	TRBJ2-7	CASSLGRRQYF	TGTGCCAGCAGCTTGGGCCGGCGGCAGTACTTC
.	.	TRBV3-1	TRBJ2-3	CASSQEGGGQTVTDTQYF	TGTGCCAGCAGCCAAGAAGGGGGGGGACAGACCGTCACAGATACGCAGTATTTT
.	TRBD1	TRBV12-3/TRBV12-4	TRBJ2-3	CASRTGHGPDTQYF	TGTGCCAGCAGGACAGGGCACGGACCAGATACGCAGTATTTT
.	TRBD2	TRBV6-6	TRBJ2-2	CASKAGANTGELFF	TGTGCCAGCAAAGCGGGAGCGAACACCGGGGAGCTGTTTTTT
.	TRBD2	TRBV20-1	TRBJ2-5	CSARGASGDQETQYF	TGCAGTGCTAGGGGGGCTAGCGGGGACCAAGAGACCCAGTACTTC
.	TRBD2	TRBV20-1	TRBJ2-1	CSASLAGVYNEQFF	TGCAGTGCTAGCCTAGCGGGTGTCTACAATGAGCAGTTCTTC
.	.	TRBV28	TRBJ2-2	CASRRSGTGELFF	TGTGCCAGCAGGAGGTCGGGCACCGGGGAGCTGTTTTTT
.	.	TRBV7-2	TRBJ2-1	CASSLAASSYNEQFF	TGTGCCAGCAGCTTAGCGGCTAGCTCCTACAATGAGCAGTTCTTC
.	.	TRBV29-1	TRBJ1-4	CSVDAGVNEKLFF	TGCAGCGTTGATGCCGGGGTGAATGAAAAACTGTTTTTT
few	.	TRBV2	TRBJ1-5	CASSSPPSNQPQHF	TGTGCCAGCAGTTCACCCCCTAGCAATCAGCCCCAGCATTTT
.	TRBD1	TRBV7-2	TRBJ2-7	CASSPEDRAPEQYF	TGTGCCAGCAGCCCGGAAGACAGGGCCCCCGAGCAGTACTTC
.	.	TRBV4-2	TRBJ2-1	CASSQDPGTGRINEQFF	TGTGCCAGCAGCCAAGATCCCGGGACTGGACGAATCAATGAGCAGTTCTTC
.	.	TRBV20-1	TRBJ1-3	CSAPRGGGNTIYF	TGCAGTGCCCCTCGAGGGGGGGGAAACACCATATATTTT
.	TRBD2	TRBV5-1	TRBJ2-5	CASSTGLGQETQYF	TGCGCCAGCAGCACGGGACTAGGTCAAGAGACCCAGTACTTC
.	.	TRBV4-1	TRBJ1-1	CASRGALRGTEAFF	TGCGCCAGCAGAGGGGCCCTTCGTGGCACTGAAGCTTTCTTT
.	.	TRBV6-1	TRBJ2-2	CASKAEITGELFF	TGTGCCAGCAAGGCGGAAATCACCGGGGAGCTGTTTTTT
.	.	TRBV6-6	TRBJ1-2	CASSPPGAGYGYTF	TGTGCCAGCAGTCCACCAGGGGCGGGCTATGGCTACACCTTC